The 8 T cell receptor beta chains in this list originate from one sample, sequenced in a study of response to subunit inactivated influenza vaccine. MiXCR, run by TCRdb on the RT-PCR reads, gives a single entry per CDR3 protein. The sample carries 550,000 to 600,000 distinct CDR3 sequences, 12% recorded once. This specimen consisted of PBMCs from blood, obtained on the day of vaccination. Every receptor here comes from a man aged 45-65 years who received an inactivated influenza vaccine.

This clonotype showed up just a few times. V is TRBV5-5 and J is TRBJ2-5; the D gene is possibly TRBD1 (6 bases). Germline CDR1 reads SGHKS; CDR2 reads YYEKEE (reference sequence). The CDR3 extends over 16 amino acids. V shed 1 base and J shed 2 bases, with 15 bases lying between them. The CDR3 sequence: CASSLLRQAVQETQYF. The CDR3 nucleotides are TGTGCCAGCAGCTTGTTGAGACAGGCCGTTCAAGAGACCCAGTACTTC.

The chain employs TRBV6-2 or TRBV6-3 and TRBJ2-1, with D possibly being TRBD1 or TRBD2 (5 bases each). V lost 7 bases and J lost 4, with 17 bases in between. Germline assignment: CDR1 MNHEY and CDR2 SVGEGT. CDR3 size: 15 residues. The CDR3 DNA follows: TGTGCCAGCACCCCAATTGGGGGAGAGTACAATGAGCAGTTCTTC. Translated: CASTPIGGEYNEQFF.

This clonotype was found a few times. The chain uses TRBV11-2 and TRBJ1-2; D call uncertain. The V end lost 0 bases, the J end lost 4 bases, and 12 bases lay between the germline ends. The CDR3 is 15 amino acids. Germline CDR1 and CDR2: SGHAT and FQNNGV. The CDR3, as DNA: TGTGCCAGCAGCTTAGATCTGGGGTTGGCCTATGGCTACACCTTC. It specifies CASSLDLGLAYGYTF. The variable domain in full, with the rest retrieved from reference TRBV11-2 and TRBJ1-2, is EAGVAQSPRYKIIEKRQSVAFWCNPISGHATLYWYQQILGQGPKLLIQFQNNGVVDDSQLPKDRFSAERLKGVDSTLKIQPAKLEDSAVYLCASSLDLGLAYGYTFGSGTRLTVV.

This clonotype showed up just a few times. This chain uses TRBV12-3 or TRBV12-4 with TRBJ2-1; 14 bases line up with TRBD2. Losses at the gene ends were 8 bases for V and 7 bases for J; bases not matched to a gene: 16. The CDR3 has 18 amino acids. CDR3 sequence reads: CASHPGLAGEPHPNEQFF. In DNA form, the CDR3 reads TGTGCCAGCCACCCGGGACTAGCGGGAGAGCCCCACCCTAATGAGCAGTTCTTC.

This clonotype was recorded a few times. The genes are TRBV12-3 or TRBV12-4 and TRBJ2-6; TRBD1 aligns across 8 bases. This CDR3 region has 15 residues. J lost 4 bases, V lost 6 bases, and 5 bases had no gene match. The CDR3 region has the DNA TGTGCCAGCAGAACGACAGGGGCAGGGGCCAACGTCCTGACTTTC. Translated, it gives CASRTTGAGANVLTF.

The gene calls are TRBV15 and TRBJ2-3, with 9 bases fitting TRBD2. The CDR3 runs to 17 residues. Trimming removed 0 bases from V and 1 base from J; junction bases left unmatched: 5. Germline assignment: CDR1 LNHNV and CDR2 YYDKDF (reference sequence). The CDR3 is CATSRDGREGRTDTQYF. DNA for the CDR3: TGTGCCACCAGCAGAGATGGGCGGGAGGGCCGCACAGATACGCAGTATTTT.

This clonotype occurred a few times. This chain uses TRBV29-1 with TRBJ2-1; D not resolved. V shed 6 bases and J shed 8 bases, with 14 bases lying between them. The CDR3 runs to 12 residues. In germline, CDR1 is SQVTM, CDR2 ANQGSEA. CDR3 region: CSVDPRWDEQFF. The CDR3 DNA reads TGCAGCGTAGATCCCCGGTGGGATGAGCAGTTCTTC.

This clonotype was recorded a few times. This chain links TRBV6-1 with TRBJ2-3; maybe TRBD2 (6 bases). CDR3 length equals 15 residues. V was shortened by 4 bases and J by 1 base, with 12 bases between the two germline ends. The germline gives CDR1 MNHNS, CDR2 SASEGT. In nucleotides, the CDR3 is TGTGCCAGCAGTGGACGGGGGTGGGGCACAGATACGCAGTATTTT. Translated: CASSGRGWGTDTQYF.